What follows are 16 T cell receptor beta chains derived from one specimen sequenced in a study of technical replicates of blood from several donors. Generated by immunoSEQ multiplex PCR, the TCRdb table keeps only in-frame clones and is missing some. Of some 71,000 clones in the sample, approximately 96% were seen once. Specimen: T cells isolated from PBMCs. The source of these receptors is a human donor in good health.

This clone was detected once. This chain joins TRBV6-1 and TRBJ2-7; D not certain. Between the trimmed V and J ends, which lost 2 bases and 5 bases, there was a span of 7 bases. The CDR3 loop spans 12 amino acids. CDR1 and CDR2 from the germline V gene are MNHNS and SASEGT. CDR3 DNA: TGTGCCAGCAGTGAAATCCGCGACGAGCAGTACTTC. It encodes CASSEIRDEQYF.

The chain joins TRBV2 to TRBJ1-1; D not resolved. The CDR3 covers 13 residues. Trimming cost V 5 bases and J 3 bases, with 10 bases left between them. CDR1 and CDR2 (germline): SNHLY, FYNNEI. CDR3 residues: CASSSQVDTEAFF. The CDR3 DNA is TGTGCCAGCAGTTCTCAGGTGGACACTGAAGCTTTCTTT.

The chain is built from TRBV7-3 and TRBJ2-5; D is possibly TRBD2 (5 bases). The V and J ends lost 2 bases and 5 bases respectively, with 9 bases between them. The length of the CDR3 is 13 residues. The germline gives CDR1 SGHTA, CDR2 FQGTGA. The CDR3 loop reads CASSLRTRETQYF. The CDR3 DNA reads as TGTGCCAGCAGCTTACGGACTCGGGAGACCCAGTACTTC.

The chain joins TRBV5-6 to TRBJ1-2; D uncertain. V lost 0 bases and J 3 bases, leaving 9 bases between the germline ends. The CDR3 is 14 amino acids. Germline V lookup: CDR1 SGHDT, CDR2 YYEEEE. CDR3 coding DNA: TGTGCCAGCAGCTTGGTGGGCAGTTACTATGGCTACACCTTC. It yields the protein CASSLVGSYYGYTF.

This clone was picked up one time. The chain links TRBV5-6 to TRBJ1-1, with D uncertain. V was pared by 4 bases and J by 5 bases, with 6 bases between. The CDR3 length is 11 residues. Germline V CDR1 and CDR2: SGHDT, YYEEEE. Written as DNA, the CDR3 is TGTGCCAGCAGCACTCCTACTGAAGCTTTCTTT. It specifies CASSTPTEAFF.

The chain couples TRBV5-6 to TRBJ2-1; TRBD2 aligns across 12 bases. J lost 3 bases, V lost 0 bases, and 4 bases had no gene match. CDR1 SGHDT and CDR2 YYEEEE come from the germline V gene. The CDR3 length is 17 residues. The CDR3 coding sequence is TGTGCCAGCAGCTTGGCACTAGCGGGAGGAAGCTACAATGAGCAGTTCTTC. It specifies CASSLALAGGSYNEQFF.

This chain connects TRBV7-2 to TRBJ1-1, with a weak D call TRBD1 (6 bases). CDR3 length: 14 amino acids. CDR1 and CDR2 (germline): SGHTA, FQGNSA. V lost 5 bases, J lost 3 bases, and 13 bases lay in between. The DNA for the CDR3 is TGTGCCAGCAGCCGTTGGACAGAATACACTGAAGCTTTCTTT. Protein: CASSRWTEYTEAFF.

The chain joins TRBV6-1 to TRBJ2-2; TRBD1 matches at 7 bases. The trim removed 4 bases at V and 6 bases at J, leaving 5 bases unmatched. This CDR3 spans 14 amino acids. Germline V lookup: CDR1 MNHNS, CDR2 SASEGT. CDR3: CASSVSTGAGELFF. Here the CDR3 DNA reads TGTGCCAGCAGTGTCTCTACAGGGGCCGGGGAGCTGTTTTTT.

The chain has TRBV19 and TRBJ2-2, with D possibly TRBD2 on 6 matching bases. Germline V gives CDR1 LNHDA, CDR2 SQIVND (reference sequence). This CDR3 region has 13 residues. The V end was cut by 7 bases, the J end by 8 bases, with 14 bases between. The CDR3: CASKGDWGGELFF. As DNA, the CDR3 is TGTGCCAGTAAAGGGGACTGGGGAGGGGAGCTGTTTTTT.

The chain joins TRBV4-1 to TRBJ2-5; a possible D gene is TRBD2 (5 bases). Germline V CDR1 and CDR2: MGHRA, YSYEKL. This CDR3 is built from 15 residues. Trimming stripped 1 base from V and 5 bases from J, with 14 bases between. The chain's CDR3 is CASSQVGLAGETQYF. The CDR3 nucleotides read TGCGCCAGCAGCCAAGTCGGTCTAGCTGGGGAGACCCAGTACTTC.

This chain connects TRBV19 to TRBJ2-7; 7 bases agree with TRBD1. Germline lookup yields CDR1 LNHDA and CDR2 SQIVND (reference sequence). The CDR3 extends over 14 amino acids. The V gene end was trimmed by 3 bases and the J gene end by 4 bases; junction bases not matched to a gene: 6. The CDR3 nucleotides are TGTGCCAGTAGTATGGAGAGGGGGCAGTACGAGCAGTACTTC. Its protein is CASSMERGQYEQYF.

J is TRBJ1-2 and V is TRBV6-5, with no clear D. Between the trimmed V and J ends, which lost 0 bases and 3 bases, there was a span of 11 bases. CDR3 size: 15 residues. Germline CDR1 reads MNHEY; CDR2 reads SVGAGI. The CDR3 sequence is CASSYSEGSHYGYTF. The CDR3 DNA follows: TGTGCCAGCAGTTACTCGGAGGGTAGCCACTATGGCTACACCTTC.

CDR3 in DNA: TGCGCCAGCAGCCCGACAGGGATCGAGCAGTACTTC. This codes for CASSPTGIEQYF. J is TRBJ2-7 and V is TRBV5-1; TRBD1 aligns across 7 bases. The CDR3 extends over 12 amino acids. Trimming cost V 4 bases and J 6 bases; bases outside gene matches: 4. Germline V gene sequence: CDR1 SGHRS, CDR2 YFSETQ.

As DNA, the CDR3 is TGTGCCATCCTGCCGCGGGGGTCGGGTGGCTACACCTTC. It is translated as CAILPRGSGGYTF. The chain links TRBV6-1 to TRBJ1-2; a weak D match, TRBD1 (5 bases). The CDR3 extends over 13 amino acids. Germline CDR1 reads MNHNS; CDR2 reads SASEGT. V was trimmed by 10 bases and J by 7 bases, leaving 19 bases between them.

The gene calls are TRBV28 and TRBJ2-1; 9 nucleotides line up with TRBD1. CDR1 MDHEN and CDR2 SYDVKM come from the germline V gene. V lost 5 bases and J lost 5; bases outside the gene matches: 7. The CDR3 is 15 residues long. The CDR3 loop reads CASSGPGQGHNEQFF. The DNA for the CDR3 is TGTGCCAGCAGTGGACCGGGACAGGGCCACAATGAGCAGTTCTTC. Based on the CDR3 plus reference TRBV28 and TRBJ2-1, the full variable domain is DVKVTQSSRYLVKRTGEKVFLECVQDMDHENMFWYRQDPGLGLRLIYFSYDVKMKEKGDIPEGYSVSREKKERFSLILESASTNQTSMYLCASSGPGQGHNEQFFGPGTRLTVL.

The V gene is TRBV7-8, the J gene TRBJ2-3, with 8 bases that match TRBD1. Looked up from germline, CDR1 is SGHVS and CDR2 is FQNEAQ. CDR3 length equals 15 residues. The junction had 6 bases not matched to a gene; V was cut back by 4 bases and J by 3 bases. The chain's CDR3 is CASSSKTGVTDTQYF. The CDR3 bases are TGTGCCAGCAGCTCAAAGACAGGGGTTACAGATACGCAGTATTTT.